A single sample gave rise to the 20 T cell receptor beta chains below, sequenced in a study of blood T cell repertoires in COVID-19. The method was immunoSEQ multiplex PCR; TCRdb's version includes in-frame clones alone and lacks a portion of them. The data contain 150,000 to 200,000 clones, roughly nine tenths of them seen just once; the ten biggest clones take up approximately 2.1%. The sequenced material came from peripheral blood. The receptors shown here come from a man between 18 and 29 years old who had recovered from COVID-19.

The sample holds a few counts of this clone. The chain links TRBV7-6 to TRBJ1-1; unclear D gene. CDR1 and CDR2 from the germline V gene are SGHVS and FNYEAQ. The CDR3 totals 13 residues. V shed 5 bases and J shed 1 base, with 8 bases lying between them. Written as DNA, the CDR3 is TGTGCCAGCAGCCGCGGTCAGAACACTGAAGCTTTCTTT. This sequence encodes CASSRGQNTEAFF.

The V gene is TRBV30, the J gene TRBJ2-6; unclear D gene. This CDR3 has 16 amino acids. V lost 0 bases, J lost 1 base, and 10 bases lay in between. Per germline, CDR1 GTSNPN and CDR2 SVGIG (reference sequence). The CDR3: CAWSVARRSGANVLTF. The CDR3 DNA is TGTGCCTGGAGTGTCGCCCGCCGGTCTGGGGCCAACGTCCTGACTTTC.

V gene TRBV19 combines with J gene TRBJ2-3; 9 bases are shared with TRBD2. Germline CDR1 LNHDA, CDR2 SQIVND (reference sequence). This CDR3 has 16 residues. The V and J ends lost 3 bases and 1 base, in that order; junction bases with no gene match: 5. The CDR3: CASSMVTSGRTDTQYF. CDR3 DNA sequence: TGTGCCAGTAGTATGGTCACTAGCGGGCGCACAGATACGCAGTATTTT.

This clone was found a few times. The chain combines TRBV12-3 or TRBV12-4 with TRBJ1-1, with 7 bases fitting TRBD1. The CDR3 covers 13 residues. The V and J ends lost 6 bases and 9 bases, in that order; junction bases with no gene match: 10. The CDR3 region is CASSLGQTGKAFF. CDR3 DNA sequence: TGTGCCAGCAGCCTGGGGCAGACAGGGAAAGCTTTCTTT.

This chain links TRBV5-1 with TRBJ2-1; D may be TRBD2 (6 bases). The germline gives CDR1 SGHRS, CDR2 YFSETQ. The CDR3 length is 15 residues. With 0 bases removed from V and 4 bases from J, the gap between germline ends came to 11 bases. The CDR3 protein is CASSLAGEPYNEQFF. In DNA form, the CDR3 reads TGCGCCAGCAGCTTGGCGGGGGAACCTTACAATGAGCAGTTCTTC.

The chain has TRBV6-1 and TRBJ2-7, with D tentatively TRBD2 (6 bases). The ends were cut back, 2 bases at V and 4 bases at J, with 12 bases in the middle. Germline CDR1 reads MNHNS; CDR2 reads SASEGT. This CDR3 has 14 residues. The CDR3 bases are TGTGCCAGCAGTGAATTTGGGGGAGGTTACGAGCAGTACTTC. Translated, it gives CASSEFGGGYEQYF.

The count of this clone is one. The V and J genes are TRBV5-1 and TRBJ2-5; D ambiguous. The CDR3 is made up of 14 amino acids. The germline V gene encodes CDR1 SGHRS and CDR2 YFSETQ. V was shortened by 0 bases and J by 2 bases, with 8 bases between the two germline ends. The CDR3 here is CASSLGRSQETQYF. DNA of the CDR3: TGCGCCAGCAGCTTGGGCAGATCTCAAGAGACCCAGTACTTC.

In nucleotides, the CDR3 is TGTGCCAGCAGCAAGGGGGAGACTGAAGCTTTCTTT. This sequence encodes CASSKGETEAFF. The chain combines TRBV11-3 with TRBJ1-1; perhaps TRBD1 as D (6 bases). Germline V lookup: CDR1 SGHNT, CDR2 YENEEA. Trimming took 5 bases from V and 5 from J, leaving 9 bases between them. The CDR3 extends over 12 amino acids.

The rearrangement links TRBV10-3 to TRBJ1-6; D not resolved. V lost 7 bases and J 7 bases, leaving 17 bases between the germline ends. Germline V gene lookup returns CDR1 ENHRY and CDR2 SYGVKD. The CDR3 is made up of 15 amino acids. The CDR3 DNA is TGTGCCATCAAAAGCTCCTGGGCCGACAATTCACCCCTCCACTTT. Its protein product is CAIKSSWADNSPLHF.

The gene calls are TRBV2 and TRBJ1-5, with 10 bases lining up with TRBD1. The germline V gene encodes CDR1 SNHLY and CDR2 FYNNEI. The CDR3 has 15 amino acids. The trim removed 6 bases at V and 7 bases at J, leaving 9 bases unmatched. CDR3 sequence reads: CASRPGTGVFQPQHF. Written as DNA, the CDR3 is TGTGCCAGCAGGCCCGGGACAGGGGTATTCCAGCCCCAGCATTTT.

The chain combines TRBV3-1 (or the pseudogene TRBV3-2) with TRBJ1-1, with 8 bases that match TRBD1. After removal of 4 bases from V and 1 base from J, the junction contained 5 bases not matched to a gene. The CDR3 covers 15 residues. Germline CDR1 is LGHDT and CDR2 is YNNKEL (reference sequence). CDR3: CASSPGQGGNTEAFF. The CDR3 DNA sequence: TGTGCCAGCAGCCCCGGACAGGGTGGGAACACTGAAGCTTTCTTT.

The gene calls are TRBV25-1 and TRBJ2-1; 9 nucleotides agree with TRBD1. V lost 6 bases and J lost 2; bases outside the gene matches: 5. The CDR3 loop spans 15 amino acids. Looked up from germline, CDR1 is MGHDK and CDR2 is SYGVNS. In DNA form, the CDR3 reads TGTGCCAGCAGCCCGGGACAGGGAACCTACAATGAGCAGTTCTTC. Its protein is CASSPGQGTYNEQFF.

This rearrangement joins TRBV29-1 to TRBJ2-1, with D perhaps matching TRBD2 (6 bases). The CDR3 loop spans 13 amino acids. Germline lookup yields CDR1 SQVTM and CDR2 ANQGSEA. V was cut by 6 bases and J by 7 bases, with 16 bases left in between. CDR3 in DNA: TGCAGCGTAGCACTAGCCGCCGCTAATGAGCAGTTCTTC. It translates to CSVALAAANEQFF.

The rearrangement links TRBV6-5 to TRBJ2-5; D is perhaps TRBD1 (5 bases). The CDR3 length is 11 residues. Germline assignment: CDR1 MNHEY and CDR2 SVGAGI. V was cut by 6 bases and J by 9 bases, with 11 bases left in between. The CDR3 DNA reads TGTGCCAGCAGGGGGCTGGGGTCCCAGTACTTC. The encoded protein is CASRGLGSQYF.

This chain connects TRBV11-2 to TRBJ2-7, with 12 nucleotides matching TRBD2. Germline values: CDR1 SGHAT, CDR2 FQNNGV. The J segment lost 7 bases and the V segment lost 3 bases, leaving 7 bases of the junction unmatched. CDR3 length equals 15 residues. CDR3 sequence reads: CASSFLAGGPGEQYF. CDR3 nucleotides: TGTGCCAGCAGCTTTCTAGCGGGAGGGCCAGGGGAGCAGTACTTC.

The rearrangement joins TRBV6-2 or TRBV6-3 to TRBJ2-1, with 10 positions matching TRBD2. CDR1 and CDR2 from the germline V gene are MNHEY and SVGEGT. V lost 6 bases and J lost 5; bases outside the gene matches: 10. This CDR3 comprises 16 residues. The CDR3: CASSALLAGPNNEQFF. The CDR3 nucleotides read TGTGCCAGCAGCGCACTACTAGCGGGGCCAAACAATGAGCAGTTCTTC.

The chain recombines TRBV6-5 with TRBJ1-5, with 7 positions matching TRBD1. The CDR3 covers 15 residues. Germline values: CDR1 MNHEY, CDR2 SVGAGI. Germline trimming cut 8 bases from V and 3 bases from J; bases unmatched to any gene: 10. CDR3 residues: CASHKGGQFNQPQHF. In nucleotides, the CDR3 is TGTGCCAGCCACAAAGGGGGACAGTTCAATCAGCCCCAGCATTTT.

The gene calls are TRBV3-1 (or the pseudogene TRBV3-2) and TRBJ2-2, with no clear D. Trimming left V 3 bases short and J 3 bases short, with 14 bases between. Per the germline V gene, CDR1 is LGHDT and CDR2 is YNNKEL (reference sequence). The CDR3 length is 16 residues. The CDR3 loop is CASSQRSLRDTGELFF. CDR3 in DNA: TGTGCCAGCAGCCAGAGAAGCCTCCGGGACACCGGGGAGCTGTTTTTT.

This chain connects TRBV10-3 to TRBJ2-1, with 8 positions matching TRBD2. Germline loops: CDR1 ENHRY, CDR2 SYGVKD. This CDR3 comprises 14 residues. Trimming at V came to 6 bases and at J to 6 bases, leaving 7 bases not matched to a gene. The CDR3 region has the DNA TGTGCCATCAGCCCTGGGCGGGAGGTCAATGAGCAGTTCTTC. This gives the protein CAISPGREVNEQFF.

The CDR3 is CASSTGINLPTDTQYF. The CDR3 DNA sequence: TGTGCCAGCAGCACCGGGATAAACCTTCCTACAGATACGCAGTATTTT. This sequence joins TRBV7-9 and TRBJ2-3; D is perhaps TRBD2 (5 bases). Germline-derived CDR1 and CDR2 are SEHNR and FQNEAQ (reference sequence). With 5 bases removed from V and 3 bases from J, the gap between germline ends came to 18 bases. The CDR3 extends over 16 amino acids.